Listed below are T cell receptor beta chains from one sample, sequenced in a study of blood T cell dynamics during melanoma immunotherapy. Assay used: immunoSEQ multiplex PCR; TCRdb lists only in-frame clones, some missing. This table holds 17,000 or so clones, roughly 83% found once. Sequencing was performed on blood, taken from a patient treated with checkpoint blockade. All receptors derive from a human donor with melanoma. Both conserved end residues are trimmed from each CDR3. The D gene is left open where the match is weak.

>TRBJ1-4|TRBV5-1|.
ASSANQGVGEKLF
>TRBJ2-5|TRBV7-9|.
ASSLNRDSEY
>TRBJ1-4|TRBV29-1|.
SVDPRGGQLF
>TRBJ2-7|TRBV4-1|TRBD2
ASSQGGTSGRAREQY
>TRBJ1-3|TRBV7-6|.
ASSLSGPGNTIY
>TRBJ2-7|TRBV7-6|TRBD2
ASSEGTSGKVYEQY
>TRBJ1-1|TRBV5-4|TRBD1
ASSLEKGAQSTEAF
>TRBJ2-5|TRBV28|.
ASSSPFGTQY
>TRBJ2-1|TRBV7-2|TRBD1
ASSSQSGTGRNEQF
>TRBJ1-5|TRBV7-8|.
ASSSTMGSNQPQH
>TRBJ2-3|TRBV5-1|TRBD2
ASNPGLAGSFTDTQY
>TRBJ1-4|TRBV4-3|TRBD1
ASSQGQGGNEKLF
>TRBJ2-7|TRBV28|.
ASSLGFPGEQY
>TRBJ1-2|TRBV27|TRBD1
ASSLQGGNYGYT
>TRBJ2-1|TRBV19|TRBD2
ASSPQGLAGGPINEQF
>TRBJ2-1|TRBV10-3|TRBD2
ASGGGLAVSYNEQF
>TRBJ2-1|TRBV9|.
ASSLRAHDEQF
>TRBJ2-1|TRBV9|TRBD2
ASSVGTSGSSYNEQF
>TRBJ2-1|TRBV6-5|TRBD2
ASTTSGSSYNEQF
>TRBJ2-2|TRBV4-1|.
ASSQLGSGGTNTGELF
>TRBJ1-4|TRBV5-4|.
ASSPGSNEKLF
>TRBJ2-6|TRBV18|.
ASSPPSTGTRSGANVLT
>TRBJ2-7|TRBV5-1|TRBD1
ASKPGQGFGEQY
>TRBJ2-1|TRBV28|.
ASSNLYNEQF
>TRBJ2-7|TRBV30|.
AWRYQGSSYEQY
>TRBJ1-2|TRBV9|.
ASSPLPADGYT
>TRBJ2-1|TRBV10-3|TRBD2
AITDSPGLGSYNEQF
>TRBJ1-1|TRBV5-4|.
ASSLDTRTEAF
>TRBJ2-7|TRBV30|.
AWSEGQGPYEQY
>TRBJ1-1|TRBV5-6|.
ASSWGTGTEAF
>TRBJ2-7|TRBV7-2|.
ASSLLPSTGLANNYEQY
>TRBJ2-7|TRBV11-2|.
ASSLDSGNSYEQY
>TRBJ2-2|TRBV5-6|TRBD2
ASSLEASGGVGELF
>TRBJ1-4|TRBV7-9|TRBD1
ASSLAQGGEKLF
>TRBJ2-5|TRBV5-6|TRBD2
ASSFPAGGVWQETQY
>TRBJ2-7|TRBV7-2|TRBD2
ASSPGLAGVGEQY
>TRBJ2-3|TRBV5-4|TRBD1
ASSTQGGFGTDTQY
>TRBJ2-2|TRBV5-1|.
ASSFGGLVGELF
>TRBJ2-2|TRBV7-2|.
ASSPATRSGGELF
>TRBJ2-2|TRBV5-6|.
ASILNGENTGELF
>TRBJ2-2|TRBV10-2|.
ASSPGRRYSGELF